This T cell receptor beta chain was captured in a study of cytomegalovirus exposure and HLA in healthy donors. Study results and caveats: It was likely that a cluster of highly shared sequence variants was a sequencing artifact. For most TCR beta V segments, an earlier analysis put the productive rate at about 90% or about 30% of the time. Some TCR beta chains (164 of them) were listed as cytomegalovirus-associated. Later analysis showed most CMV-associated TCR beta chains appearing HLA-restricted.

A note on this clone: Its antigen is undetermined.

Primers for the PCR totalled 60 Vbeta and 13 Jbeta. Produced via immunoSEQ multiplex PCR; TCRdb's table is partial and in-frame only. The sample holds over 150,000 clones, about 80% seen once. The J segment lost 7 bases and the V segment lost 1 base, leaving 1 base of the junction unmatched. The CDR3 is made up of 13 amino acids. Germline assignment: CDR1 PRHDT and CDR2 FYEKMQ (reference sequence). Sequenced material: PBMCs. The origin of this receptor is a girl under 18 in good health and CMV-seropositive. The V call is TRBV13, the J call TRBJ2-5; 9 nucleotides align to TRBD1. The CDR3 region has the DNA TGTGCCAGCAGCTTAGCGGACAGGGGGACCCAGTACTTC. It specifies CASSLADRGTQYF.